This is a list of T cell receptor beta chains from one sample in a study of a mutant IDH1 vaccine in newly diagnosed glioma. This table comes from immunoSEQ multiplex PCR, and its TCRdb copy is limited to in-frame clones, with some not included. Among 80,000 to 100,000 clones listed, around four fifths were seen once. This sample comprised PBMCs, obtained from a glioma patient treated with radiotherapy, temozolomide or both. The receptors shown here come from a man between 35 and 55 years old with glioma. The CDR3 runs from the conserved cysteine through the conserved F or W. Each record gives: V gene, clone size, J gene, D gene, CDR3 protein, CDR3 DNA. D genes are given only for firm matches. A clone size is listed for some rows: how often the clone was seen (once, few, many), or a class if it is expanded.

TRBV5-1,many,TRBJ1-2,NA,CASSLGQVLNGYTF,TGCGCCAGCAGCTTGGGACAGGTCCTTAATGGCTACACCTTC
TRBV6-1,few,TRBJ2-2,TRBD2,CASTSSGRTTGELFF,TGTGCCAGCACCTCAAGCGGGAGAACGACCGGGGAGCTGTTTTTT
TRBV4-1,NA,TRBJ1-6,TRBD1,CASSQGPGTAGSPLHF,TGCGCCAGCAGCCAGGGTCCCGGGACAGCTGGTTCACCCCTCCACTTT
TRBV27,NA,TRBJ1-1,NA,CASSSRWGADTEAFF,TGTGCCAGCAGCTCGAGGTGGGGGGCCGACACTGAAGCTTTCTTT
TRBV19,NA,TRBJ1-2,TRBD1,CASSNVQGGNYGYTF,TGTGCCAGTAGTAACGTCCAGGGGGGGAACTATGGCTACACCTTC
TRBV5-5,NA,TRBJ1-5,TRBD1,CASSRGGQGSQPQHF,TGTGCCAGCAGCCGGGGAGGACAGGGGAGTCAGCCCCAGCATTTT
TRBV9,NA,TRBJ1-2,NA,CASSVGRDLAYGYTF,TGTGCCAGCAGCGTAGGGAGGGATCTAGCCTATGGCTACACCTTC
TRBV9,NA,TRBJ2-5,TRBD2,CASSETSGLGTQYF,TGTGCCAGCAGCGAAACTAGCGGACTGGGGACCCAGTACTTC
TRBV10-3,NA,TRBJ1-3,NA,CAISTTGSSGNTIYF,TGTGCCATCAGTACTACAGGGAGCTCTGGAAACACCATATATTTT
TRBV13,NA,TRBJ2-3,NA,CASSSDSSGTDTQYF,TGTGCCAGCAGCTCGGATTCGAGTGGGACAGATACGCAGTATTTT
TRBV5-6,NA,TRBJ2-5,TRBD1,CASSTGTGAQETQYF,TGTGCCAGCAGCACCGGGACAGGGGCCCAAGAGACCCAGTACTTC
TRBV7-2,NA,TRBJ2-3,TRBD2,CASSAPGLAGVPDTQYF,TGTGCCAGCAGCGCCCCGGGACTAGCGGGAGTCCCAGATACGCAGTATTTT
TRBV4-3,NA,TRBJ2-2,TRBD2,CASSQASLAGLNTGELFF,TGCGCCAGCAGCCAAGCTTCCCTAGCGGGTTTGAACACCGGGGAGCTGTTTTTT
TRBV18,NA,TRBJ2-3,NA,CASSPPETTDTQYF,TGTGCCAGCTCACCCCCCGAAACGACAGATACGCAGTATTTT
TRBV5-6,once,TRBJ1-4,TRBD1,CASSTTGGPNEKLFF,TGTGCCAGCAGCACCACAGGGGGCCCTAATGAAAAACTGTTTTTT
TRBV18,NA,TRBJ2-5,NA,CASSPLGSSETQYF,TGTGCCAGCTCACCGCTGGGGTCCTCAGAGACCCAGTACTTC
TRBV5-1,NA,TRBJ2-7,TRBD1,CASSLGGGQGSYEQYF,TGCGCCAGCAGCTTGGGAGGTGGACAGGGGTCGTACGAGCAGTACTTC
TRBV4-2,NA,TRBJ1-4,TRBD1,CASSQDRGLDEKLFF,TGTGCCAGCAGCCAAGACAGGGGGCTGGATGAAAAACTGTTTTTT
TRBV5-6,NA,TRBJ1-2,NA,CASRKPGRANYGYTF,TGTGCCAGCAGAAAACCGGGTCGCGCTAACTATGGCTACACCTTC
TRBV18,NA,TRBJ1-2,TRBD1,CASSPGQSHGYTF,TGTGCCAGCTCACCGGGACAGTCCCACGGCTACACCTTC
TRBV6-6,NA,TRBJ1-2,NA,CASTLQGSLGYTF,TGTGCCAGCACCCTACAAGGGTCCCTGGGCTACACCTTC
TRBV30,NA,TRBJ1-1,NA,CAWSPPNTEAFF,TGTGCCTGGAGCCCTCCAAACACTGAAGCTTTCTTT
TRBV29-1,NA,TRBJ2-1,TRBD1,CSCLGQAFNEQFF,TGCAGCTGCCTCGGACAGGCTTTCAATGAGCAGTTCTTC
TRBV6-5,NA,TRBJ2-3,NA,CASARDFKGDTQYF,TGTGCCAGCGCACGGGACTTCAAGGGGGATACGCAGTATTTT
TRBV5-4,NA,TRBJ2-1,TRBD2,CASSLALASYNEQFF,TGTGCCAGCAGCTTGGCACTAGCGTCCTACAATGAGCAGTTCTTC
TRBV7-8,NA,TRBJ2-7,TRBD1,CASSLAPRTGSYEQYF,TGTGCCAGCAGCTTAGCTCCCAGGACAGGCTCCTACGAGCAGTACTTC
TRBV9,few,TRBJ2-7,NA,CASSVSGQKSDEQYF,TGTGCCAGCAGCGTTTCGGGGCAAAAAAGCGACGAGCAGTACTTC
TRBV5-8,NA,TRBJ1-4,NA,CASSAWRVATNEKLFF,TGTGCCAGCAGCGCCTGGAGGGTCGCAACTAATGAAAAACTGTTTTTT
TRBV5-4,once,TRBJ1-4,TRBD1,CASSLTGGFNEKLFF,TGTGCCAGCAGCCTCACAGGGGGCTTTAATGAAAAACTGTTTTTT
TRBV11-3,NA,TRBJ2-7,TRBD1,CASSRDSYEQYF,TGTGCCAGCAGCCGGGACAGCTACGAGCAGTACTTC
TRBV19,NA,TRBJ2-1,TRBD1,CASSIRGPSRSSYNEQFF,TGTGCCAGTAGTATAAGGGGGCCTAGCCGGAGCTCCTACAATGAGCAGTTCTTC
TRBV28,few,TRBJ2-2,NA,CASSVGESVTGELFF,TGTGCCAGCAGTGTGGGGGAGAGTGTTACCGGGGAGCTGTTTTTT
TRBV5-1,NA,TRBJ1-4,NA,CASSLGQTGSNEKLFF,TGCGCCAGCAGCTTGGGACAGACGGGGAGTAATGAAAAACTGTTTTTT
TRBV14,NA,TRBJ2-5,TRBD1,CASSQLGGRETQYF,TGTGCCAGCAGCCAGCTAGGGGGCCGGGAGACCCAGTACTTC
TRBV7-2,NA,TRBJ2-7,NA,CASSGTRSSYEQYF,TGTGCCAGCAGCGGGACCCGTAGTTCCTACGAGCAGTACTTC
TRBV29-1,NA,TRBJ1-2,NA,CSASNYGYTF,TGCAGCGCAAGTAACTATGGCTACACCTTC
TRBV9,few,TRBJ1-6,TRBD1,CASSFGQGASNSPLHF,TGTGCCAGCAGCTTCGGACAGGGGGCCAGCAATTCACCCCTCCACTTT
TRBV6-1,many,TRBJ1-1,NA,CAVEAGFTEAFF,TGTGCCGTCGAGGCGGGGTTCACTGAAGCTTTCTTT
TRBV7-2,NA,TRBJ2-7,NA,CASSLAAGAYEQYF,TGTGCCAGCAGCTTAGCGGCAGGGGCCTACGAGCAGTACTTC
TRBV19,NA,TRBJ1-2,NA,CASSPGPGVHYGYTF,TGTGCCAGTAGTCCCGGACCGGGGGTTCACTATGGCTACACCTTC
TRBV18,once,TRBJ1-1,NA,CASSPRRGSEAFF,TGTGCCAGCTCACCGAGGCGGGGATCGGAAGCTTTCTTT
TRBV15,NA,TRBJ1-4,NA,CATSARGRGNEKLFF,TGTGCCACCAGCGCTCGGGGGCGGGGAAATGAAAAACTGTTTTTT
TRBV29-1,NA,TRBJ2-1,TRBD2,CSVGGGPRGSYNEQFF,TGCAGCGTGGGGGGAGGGCCCCGGGGCTCCTACAATGAGCAGTTCTTC
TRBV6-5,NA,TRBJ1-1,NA,CASSYLTANTEAFF,TGTGCCAGCAGTTACCTGACAGCGAACACTGAAGCTTTCTTT
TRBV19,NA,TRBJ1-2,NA,CASSIGGSGYTF,TGTGCCAGTAGTATAGGAGGATCTGGCTACACCTTC
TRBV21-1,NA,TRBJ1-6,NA,CASSKEHNNSPLHF,TGTGCCAGCAGCAAAGAACATAATAATTCACCCCTCCACTTT
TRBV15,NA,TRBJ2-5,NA,CATSRYQRVGETQYF,TGTGCCACCAGCAGATATCAGCGGGTTGGGGAGACCCAGTACTTC
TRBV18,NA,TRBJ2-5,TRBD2,CASSPGTSGILETQYF,TGTGCCAGCTCACCAGGGACTAGCGGGATTCTAGAGACCCAGTACTTC
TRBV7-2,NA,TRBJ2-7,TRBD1,CASSYGTGSLEQYF,TGTGCCAGCAGCTACGGGACAGGTTCCCTCGAGCAGTACTTC
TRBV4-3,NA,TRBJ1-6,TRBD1,CASSLRTGARNSPLHF,TGCGCCAGCAGCCTACGGACAGGAGCAAGAAATTCACCCCTCCACTTT
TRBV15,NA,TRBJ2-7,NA,CATSRGTDEQYF,TGTGCCACCAGCAGAGGGACAGACGAGCAGTACTTC
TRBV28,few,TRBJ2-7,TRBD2,CASSSGIAGGAYEQYF,TGTGCCAGCAGTTCCGGGATAGCGGGGGGGGCCTACGAGCAGTACTTC
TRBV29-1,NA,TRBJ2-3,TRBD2,CSVESERDTDTQYF,TGCAGCGTTGAAAGCGAGCGGGACACAGATACGCAGTATTTT
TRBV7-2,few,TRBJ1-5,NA,CASSLVGGHGQPQHF,TGTGCCAGCAGCTTAGTGGGGGGGCACGGTCAGCCCCAGCATTTT